This is a list of T cell receptor beta chains from one sample in a study of cytomegalovirus exposure and HLA in healthy donors. Generated by immunoSEQ multiplex PCR, the TCRdb table keeps only in-frame clones and is missing some. The data show 100,000 or so clones, 75% to 85% seen once. Sequencing used PBMCs. The source is a man aged 25 to 40 in good health and CMV-seronegative. CDR3s include the opening cysteine and the closing phenylalanine or tryptophan. D genes are given only for firm matches. Clone size is shown for a subset of rows, as once, few, many or a class of expanded clone.

CDR3nt | CDR3aa | j_gene | d_gene | v_gene | abundance
TGTGCCAGCAGTTTGGTGGAACAGGGGCTCAATGAGCAGTTCTTC | CASSLVEQGLNEQFF | TRBJ2-1 | TRBD1 | TRBV6-5 | once
TGTGCCAGCAGCCGGGACAGGGGAAGTGAAAAACTGTTTTTT | CASSRDRGSEKLFF | TRBJ1-4 | TRBD1 | TRBV9 | few
TGTGCCTGGAATCTAGAGCAAGAAAAACTGTTTTTT | CAWNLEQEKLFF | TRBJ1-4 | NA | TRBV30 | few
TGTGCCAGCAGCTCGGGGACAGGGAGCTATGGCTACACCTTC | CASSSGTGSYGYTF | TRBJ1-2 | TRBD1 | TRBV9 | NA
TGTGCCACCAGCAGAGATCTTTTTAAAAGCAACGGGGAGACCCAGTACTTC | CATSRDLFKSNGETQYF | TRBJ2-5 | NA | TRBV15 | few
TGTGCCAGCAGCTCCCCAGATCTAGCGGGAGGGAGGGGCAATGAGCAGTTCTTC | CASSSPDLAGGRGNEQFF | TRBJ2-1 | TRBD2 | TRBV5-4 | NA
TGCGCCAGCAGCTTGACTCCTAGGGGCCCCTACGAGCAGTACTTC | CASSLTPRGPYEQYF | TRBJ2-7 | NA | TRBV5-1 | NA
TGTGCCAGCAGGGGGAGAGGGACAGAGCAGTTCTTC | CASRGRGTEQFF | TRBJ2-1 | NA | TRBV7-8 | few
TGTGCCAGCAGTCTTCAGGGGGCGTCGACAGATACGCAGTATTTT | CASSLQGASTDTQYF | TRBJ2-3 | TRBD1 | TRBV6-5 | NA
TGTGCCAGCAGCCCCGTTTTGGAATTTAGCGGCGACACCGGGGAGCTGTTTTTT | CASSPVLEFSGDTGELFF | TRBJ2-2 | NA | TRBV4-2 | NA
TGCGCCAGCAGCTTGGGGACAGGGGGCGCTTCCTACGAGCAGTACTTC | CASSLGTGGASYEQYF | TRBJ2-7 | TRBD1 | TRBV5-1 | NA
TGTGCCAGCAGTGGGCACAGGTCTTTGAACACTGAAGCTTTCTTT | CASSGHRSLNTEAFF | TRBJ1-1 | NA | TRBV2 | few
TGTGCCAGCAGCTTAAACGGGAACACCGGGGAGCTGTTTTTT | CASSLNGNTGELFF | TRBJ2-2 | NA | TRBV7-3 | few
TGCGCCAGCAGCTTGGACTCGAACACTGAAGCTTTCTTT | CASSLDSNTEAFF | TRBJ1-1 | NA | TRBV5-1 | few
TGTGCCAGCAGTACCGCGGGGAATCAGCCCCAGCATTTT | CASSTAGNQPQHF | TRBJ1-5 | NA | TRBV6-1 | NA
TGTGCCAGCAGTTCGGGACAGGGGGATGAAAAACTGTTTTTT | CASSSGQGDEKLFF | TRBJ1-4 | TRBD1 | TRBV28 | NA
TGTGCCAGCTCACCTTTCGGAGTAGGTTCTAGCACAGATACGCAGTATTTT | CASSPFGVGSSTDTQYF | TRBJ2-3 | NA | TRBV18 | few
TGCAGCGTTGAGGCGGAAGACTATGGCTACACCTTC | CSVEAEDYGYTF | TRBJ1-2 | NA | TRBV29-1 | NA
TGTGCCAGCAGCTTACGGGGTGCGGTGAGCACAGATACGCAGTATTTT | CASSLRGAVSTDTQYF | TRBJ2-3 | NA | TRBV7-8 | NA
TGCGCCAGCAGTCAATTTAGTGGGGGAACCGGGACTAGCGGTGCGAACACCGGGGAGCTGTTTTTT | CASSQFSGGTGTSGANTGELFF | TRBJ2-2 | TRBD2 | TRBV23-1 | NA
TGTGCCAGCAGTCCTTCCCCGGGACTTAGGGGCTACACCTTC | CASSPSPGLRGYTF | TRBJ1-2 | NA | TRBV6-5 | few
TGTGCCAGCAGCTTAGTCCCCAGTACGAACATTCAGTACTTC | CASSLVPSTNIQYF | TRBJ2-4 | NA | TRBV11-2 | NA
TGTGCCAGCAGGTCTTCGGGCACAGATACGCAGTATTTT | CASRSSGTDTQYF | TRBJ2-3 | NA | TRBV5-4 | NA
TGTGCCTGGAGTCCGCGGGGTTATGGGAACACCATATATTTT | CAWSPRGYGNTIYF | TRBJ1-3 | NA | TRBV30 | NA
TGTGCCAGCAGCCGGAGCGGGGGGGCCCACAATGAGCAGTTCTTC | CASSRSGGAHNEQFF | TRBJ2-1 | TRBD2 | TRBV7-2 | NA
TGCGCCAGCAGCCAATCTCGGGATACGCAGTATTTT | CASSQSRDTQYF | TRBJ2-3 | NA | TRBV5-1 | NA
TGCGCCAGCAGCTTGGGCTGGGGCAGAATCGACGAGCAGTACTTC | CASSLGWGRIDEQYF | TRBJ2-7 | NA | TRBV5-1 | medium-sized
TGTGCCAGCTCACCAGCCAGCGGGACGAACACCGGGGAGCTGTTTTTT | CASSPASGTNTGELFF | TRBJ2-2 | TRBD2 | TRBV18 | NA
TGTGCCAGTATTCTAAGCGGGGGTGATCAGCCCCAGCATTTT | CASILSGGDQPQHF | TRBJ1-5 | NA | TRBV19 | NA
TGCGCCAGCAGCTTGCAGGGAACCGGGGAGCTGTTTTTT | CASSLQGTGELFF | TRBJ2-2 | NA | TRBV5-1 | NA
TGTGCCACCAGCGGGTGGACTCCAGAGAACGCACATCACTCCTACGAGCAGTACTTC | CATSGWTPENAHHSYEQYF | TRBJ2-7 | NA | TRBV15 | NA
TGTGCCACCAGCGGGACTAGACAAGAGACCCAGTACTTC | CATSGTRQETQYF | TRBJ2-5 | TRBD2 | TRBV15 | NA
TGTGCCTGGAGGGACAGGGGGTTTGGCTACACCTTC | CAWRDRGFGYTF | TRBJ1-2 | TRBD1 | TRBV30 | NA
TGCGCCAGCAGCTTGTGGGGGGGCAACAATCAGCCCCAGCATTTT | CASSLWGGNNQPQHF | TRBJ1-5 | NA | TRBV5-1 | NA
TGCAGCGTTGCGTGGCAGGGGGCCTACAATGAGCAGTTCTTC | CSVAWQGAYNEQFF | TRBJ2-1 | TRBD1 | TRBV29-1 | NA
TGTGCCAGCGTGGACAGGAGGAACACTGAAGCTTTCTTT | CASVDRRNTEAFF | TRBJ1-1 | TRBD1 | TRBV28 | NA
TGTGCCCATCTAGAGGAGACCCAGTACTTC | CAHLEETQYF | TRBJ2-5 | NA | TRBV9 | few
TGTGCCAGCAGCTTTGCGGGGGAGACCCAGTACTTC | CASSFAGETQYF | TRBJ2-5 | NA | TRBV11-1 | NA
TGTGCCAGCAGCGACCGAGTCTCTGGAAACACCATATATTTT | CASSDRVSGNTIYF | TRBJ1-3 | NA | TRBV9 | NA
TGCAGCGTTGGGGGGGGGTGGAGCGGATTCACAGATACGCAGTATTTT | CSVGGGWSGFTDTQYF | TRBJ2-3 | TRBD2 | TRBV29-1 | NA